This T cell receptor beta chain stems from a study of blood T cell repertoires in COVID-19. Overall study: There were acute and convalescent COVID-19 samples, and they came from the United States, Italy and Spain. T cells, B-cell-depleted T cells, or PBMCs supplied cDNA or gDNA.

The repertoire was sequenced with immunoSEQ multiplex PCR; TCRdb's copy has only in-frame clones and lacks some. The sample records 200,000 to 250,000 clones, 75% to 95% being singletons. Study members were between about 18 and 90 years old and lived in some 26 US regions. The length of the CDR3 is 15 residues. Trimming pared 0 bases from V and 4 bases from J, leaving 10 bases between. Germline CDR1 reads LNHNV; CDR2 reads YYDKDF (reference sequence). The clonotype comes from a woman between 18 and 29 years old who had recovered from COVID-19. The sample comprised PBMCs or T cells enriched from blood (not recorded which). The chain employs TRBV15 and TRBJ1-5; D gene ambiguous. This chain's CDR3 is CATSRERVQNQPQHF. CDR3 DNA: TGTGCCACCAGCAGAGAGCGGGTCCAAAATCAGCCCCAGCATTTT.